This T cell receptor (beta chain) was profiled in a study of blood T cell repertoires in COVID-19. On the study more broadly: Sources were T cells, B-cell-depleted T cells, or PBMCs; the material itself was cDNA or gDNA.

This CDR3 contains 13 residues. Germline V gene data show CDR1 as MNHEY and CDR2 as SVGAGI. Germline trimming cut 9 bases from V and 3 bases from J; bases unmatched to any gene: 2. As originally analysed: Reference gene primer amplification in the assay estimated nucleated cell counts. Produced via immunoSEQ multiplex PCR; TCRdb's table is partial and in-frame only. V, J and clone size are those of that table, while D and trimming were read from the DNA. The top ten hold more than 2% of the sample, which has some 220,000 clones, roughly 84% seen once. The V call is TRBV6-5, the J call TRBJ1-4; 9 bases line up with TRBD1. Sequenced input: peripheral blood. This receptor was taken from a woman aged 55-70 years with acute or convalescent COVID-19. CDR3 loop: CASRTGANEKLFF. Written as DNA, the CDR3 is TGTGCCAGTCGGACAGGGGCTAATGAAAAACTGTTTTTT.